Sequencing of this T cell receptor beta chain was carried out in a study of blood T cell repertoires in COVID-19. Assay used: immunoSEQ multiplex PCR; TCRdb lists only in-frame clones, some missing. The sample contains under 200,000 clones, 70% to 90% of which appear only once. The germline V gene has CDR1 LGHDT and CDR2 YNNKEL (reference sequence). The CDR3 has 13 residues. Trimming removed 1 base at V and 6 bases at J, with 9 bases between. The chain combines TRBV3-1 (or the pseudogene TRBV3-2) with TRBJ1-1, with no clear D. The source of this sequence is a woman aged 50 to 60 who had recovered from COVID-19. The specimen was PBMCs or T cells enriched from blood (not recorded which). CDR3 DNA sequence: TGTGCCAGCAGCCAAGTTCGCGGCTCTGAAGCTTTCTTT. Its protein product is CASSQVRGSEAFF.